The 8 T cell receptor beta chains reported below all come from one sample, sequenced in a study of PD-1 blockade in classical Hodgkin lymphoma. Profiled with immunoSEQ multiplex PCR; TCRdb holds only in-frame clones, not every one. The sample includes 25,000 to 35,000 clones, around 70% seen only once; the top ten take about 24%. Following autologous stem cell transplantation, relapse occurred in every patient, and exposure to brentuximab vedotin varied. Sequences were derived from peripheral blood mononuclear cells (PBMCs), sampled before the second cycle of nivolumab. These receptors were taken from a human donor with classical Hodgkin lymphoma.

The chain joins TRBV28 to TRBJ1-2, with 7 bases aligning to TRBD1. Germline trimming cut 3 bases from V and 1 base from J; bases unmatched to any gene: 5. The CDR3 has 15 amino acids. Germline V lookup: CDR1 MDHEN, CDR2 SYDVKM. CDR3 nucleotide sequence: TGTGCCAGCAGTTTGAGGGCAGGGGGTAACTATGGCTACACCTTC. Protein product: CASSLRAGGNYGYTF.

The chain carries TRBV7-9 and TRBJ1-1; 10 positions agree with TRBD1. With V trimmed by 5 bases and J by 11 bases, 5 bases remained unmatched. This CDR3 has 12 residues. In germline, CDR1 is SEHNR, CDR2 FQNEAQ (reference sequence). CDR3: CASSIGTGVAFF. CDR3 sequence (DNA): TGTGCCAGCAGCATCGGGACAGGGGTCGCTTTCTTT.

This clone appeared a few times. The V gene is TRBV4-3, the J gene TRBJ2-1; TRBD2 aligns across 7 bases. The V gene end was trimmed by 4 bases and the J gene end by 8 bases; junction bases not matched to a gene: 8. The CDR3 is 14 amino acids. Germline CDR1 LGHNA, CDR2 YSLEER. The CDR3 reads CASSLRWREYEQFF. The CDR3 DNA sequence: TGCGCCAGCAGCCTTAGGTGGCGGGAGTATGAGCAGTTCTTC.

The chain uses TRBV7-3 and TRBJ2-7; tentative D call: TRBD1 (6 bases). V lost 2 bases to trimming and J lost 3 bases, with 11 bases between them. This CDR3 has 14 residues. Germline CDR1 reads SGHTA; CDR2 reads FQGTGA. CDR3 DNA: TGTGCCAGCAGCTTAGCCCCAGGGGTCTACGAGCAGTACTTC. The encoded protein is CASSLAPGVYEQYF.

The V call is TRBV9, the J call TRBJ2-7, with 13 nucleotides matching TRBD2. Germline CDR1 reads SGDLS; CDR2 reads YYNGEE. The ends lost 3 bases at V and 7 bases at J; junction bases unmatched: 7. The CDR3 loop spans 15 amino acids. The CDR3: CASSEGLAGVREQYF. CDR3 nucleotides: TGTGCCAGCAGCGAAGGACTAGCGGGAGTAAGGGAGCAGTACTTC.

This rearrangement joins TRBV5-6 to TRBJ1-2; 9 positions agree with TRBD1. The junction had 16 bases not matched to a gene; V was cut back by 3 bases and J by 7 bases. Germline CDR1 SGHDT, CDR2 YYEEEE. This CDR3 region has 17 residues. CDR3 DNA sequence: TGTGCCAGCAGCTCCACTTACCGGGACAGGGCCCGGGGTGGCTACACCTTC. Translating gives CASSSTYRDRARGGYTF. The variable domain in full, completed from reference TRBV5-6 and TRBJ1-2, reads DAGVTQSPTHLIKTRGQQVTLRCSPKSGHDTVSWYQQALGQGPQFIFQYYEEEERQRGNFPDRFSGHQFPNYSSELNVNALLLGDSALYLCASSSTYRDRARGGYTFGSGTRLTVV.

Only a few counts were recorded for this clone. The chain links TRBV11-2 to TRBJ2-5, with 12 bases identical to TRBD2. The V gene end was trimmed by 5 bases and the J gene end by 4 bases; junction bases not matched to a gene: 8. CDR1 is SGHAT, CDR2 FQNNGV, per germline. There are 16 residues in the CDR3. The CDR3 DNA sequence: TGTGCCAGCAGCCTATCTAGCGGGGGGGTTTTAGAGACCCAGTACTTC. It translates to CASSLSSGGVLETQYF.

The table lists this clone with a few counts. This chain links TRBV14 with TRBJ2-7, with TRBD1 identical over 7 bases. The CDR3 totals 16 residues. The germline gives CDR1 SGHDN, CDR2 FVKESK. After removal of 4 bases from V and 0 bases from J, the junction contained 9 bases not matched to a gene. The CDR3 region has the DNA TGTGCCAGCAGCCCATTTGACAGGGTGATCTCCTACGAGCAGTACGTC. Translation: CASSPFDRVISYEQYV.